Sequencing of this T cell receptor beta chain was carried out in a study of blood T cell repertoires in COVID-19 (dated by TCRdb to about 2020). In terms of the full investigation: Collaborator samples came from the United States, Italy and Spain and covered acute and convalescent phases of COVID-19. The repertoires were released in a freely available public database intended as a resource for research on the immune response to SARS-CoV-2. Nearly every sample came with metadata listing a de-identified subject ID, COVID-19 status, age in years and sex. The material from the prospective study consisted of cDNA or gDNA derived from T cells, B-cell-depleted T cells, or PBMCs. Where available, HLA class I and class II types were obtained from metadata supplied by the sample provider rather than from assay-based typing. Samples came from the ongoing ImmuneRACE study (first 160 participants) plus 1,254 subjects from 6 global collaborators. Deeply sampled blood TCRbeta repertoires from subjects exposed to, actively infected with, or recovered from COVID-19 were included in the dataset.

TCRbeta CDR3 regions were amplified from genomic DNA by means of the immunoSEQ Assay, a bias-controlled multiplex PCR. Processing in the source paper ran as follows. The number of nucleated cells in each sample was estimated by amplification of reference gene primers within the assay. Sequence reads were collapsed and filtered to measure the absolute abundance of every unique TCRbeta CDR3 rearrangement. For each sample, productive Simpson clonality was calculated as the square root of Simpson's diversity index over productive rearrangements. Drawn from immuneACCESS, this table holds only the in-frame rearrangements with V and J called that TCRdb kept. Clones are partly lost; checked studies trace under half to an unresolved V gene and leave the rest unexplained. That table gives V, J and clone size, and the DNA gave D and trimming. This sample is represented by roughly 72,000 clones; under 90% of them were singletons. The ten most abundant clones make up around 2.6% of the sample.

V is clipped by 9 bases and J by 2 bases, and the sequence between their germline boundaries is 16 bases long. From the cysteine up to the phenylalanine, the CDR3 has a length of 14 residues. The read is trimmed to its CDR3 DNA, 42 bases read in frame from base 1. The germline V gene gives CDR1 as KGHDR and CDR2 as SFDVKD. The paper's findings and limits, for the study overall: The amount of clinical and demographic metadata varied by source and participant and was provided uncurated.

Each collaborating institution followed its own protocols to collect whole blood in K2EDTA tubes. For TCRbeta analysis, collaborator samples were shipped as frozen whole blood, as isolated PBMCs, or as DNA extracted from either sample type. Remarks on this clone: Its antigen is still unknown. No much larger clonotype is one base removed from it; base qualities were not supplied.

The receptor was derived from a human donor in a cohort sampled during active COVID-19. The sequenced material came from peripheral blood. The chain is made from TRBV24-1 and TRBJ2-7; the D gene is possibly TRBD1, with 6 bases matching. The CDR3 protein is CATGRTAKTYEQYF. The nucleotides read TGTGCCACCGGGCGGACAGCCAAAACCTACGAGCAGTACTTC.